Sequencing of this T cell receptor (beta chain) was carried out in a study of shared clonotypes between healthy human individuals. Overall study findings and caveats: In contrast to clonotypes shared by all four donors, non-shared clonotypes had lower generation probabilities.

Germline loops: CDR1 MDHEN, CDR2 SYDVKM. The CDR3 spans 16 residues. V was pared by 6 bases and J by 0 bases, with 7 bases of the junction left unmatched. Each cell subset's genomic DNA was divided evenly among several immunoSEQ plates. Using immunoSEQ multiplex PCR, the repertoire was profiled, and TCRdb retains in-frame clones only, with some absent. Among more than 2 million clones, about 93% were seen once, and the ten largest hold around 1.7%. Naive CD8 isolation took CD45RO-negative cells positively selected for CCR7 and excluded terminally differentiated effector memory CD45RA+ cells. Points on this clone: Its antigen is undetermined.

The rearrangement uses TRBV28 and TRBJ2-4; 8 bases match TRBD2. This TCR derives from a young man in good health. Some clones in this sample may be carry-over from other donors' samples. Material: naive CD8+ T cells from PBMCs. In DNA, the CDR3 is TGTGCCAGCAGGGAAACTAGCGGTCGAGCCAAAAACATTCAGTACTTC. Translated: CASRETSGRAKNIQYF. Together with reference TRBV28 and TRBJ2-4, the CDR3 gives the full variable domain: DVKVTQSSRYLVKRTGEKVFLECVQDMDHENMFWYRQDPGLGLRLIYFSYDVKMKEKGDIPEGYSVSREKKERFSLILESASTNQTSMYLCASRETSGRAKNIQYFGAGTRLSVL.